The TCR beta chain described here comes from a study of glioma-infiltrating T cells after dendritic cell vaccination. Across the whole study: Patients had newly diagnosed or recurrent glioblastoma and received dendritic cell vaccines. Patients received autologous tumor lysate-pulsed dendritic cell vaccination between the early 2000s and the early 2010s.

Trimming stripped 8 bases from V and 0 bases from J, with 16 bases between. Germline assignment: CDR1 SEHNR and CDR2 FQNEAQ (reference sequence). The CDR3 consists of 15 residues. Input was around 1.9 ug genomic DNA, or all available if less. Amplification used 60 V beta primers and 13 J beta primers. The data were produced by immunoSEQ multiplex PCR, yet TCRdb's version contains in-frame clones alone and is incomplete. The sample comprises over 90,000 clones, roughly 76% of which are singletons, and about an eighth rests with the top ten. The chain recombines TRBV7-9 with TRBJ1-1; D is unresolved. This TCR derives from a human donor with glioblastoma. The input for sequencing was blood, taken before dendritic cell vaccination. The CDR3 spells CASSSAGTLNTEAFF. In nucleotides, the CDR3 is TGTGCCAGCTCAAGCGCCGGCACGTTGAACACTGAAGCTTTCTTT.